These 29 T cell receptor beta chains were all obtained from the same sample, sequenced in a study of T cells in Graves' hyperthyroidism and ophthalmopathy. It was RNA transcripts that yielded the amplified TCR beta CDR3 regions. An initial round of RT-PCR targeting the TCR CDR3 relied on the HTBI primer set. TCRdb recomputed calls from the multiplex PCR reads with MiXCR, one row per CDR3 protein. The sample records fewer than 850,000 distinct CDR3 sequences, around 15% being singletons. The sample taken for sequencing was blood. Source of these receptors: a man aged 45 to 65 with Graves' hyperthyroidism.

This clonotype was detected ten times or more. The chain has TRBV19 and TRBJ1-5; D might be TRBD1 (5 bases). The V end was cut by 6 bases, the J end by 3 bases, with 12 bases between. Germline values: CDR1 LNHDA, CDR2 SQIVND (reference sequence). The CDR3 runs to 14 residues. The CDR3 region is CASSGRQHNQPQHF. In nucleotides, the CDR3 is TGTGCCAGTAGCGGAAGACAGCACAATCAGCCCCAGCATTTT.

This clonotype was counted ten times or more. The chain has TRBV12-3 or TRBV12-4 and TRBJ2-5, with D perhaps TRBD1 (5 bases). Deletions cut 6 bases from V and 8 bases from J, with 16 bases between. This CDR3 contains 13 residues. CDR3 bases: TGTGCCAGCAGCCGATGGCCCAGGGAAACCCAGTACTTC. Its translation: CASSRWPRETQYF.

This clonotype was observed at least ten times. This chain links TRBV29-1 with TRBJ2-2; D remains unclear. V gave up 5 bases and J gave up 0 bases, with 4 bases separating them. Germline CDR1 reads SQVTM; CDR2 reads ANQGSEA. CDR3 size: 12 residues. This chain's CDR3 is CSVNANTGELFF. The CDR3 coding sequence is TGCAGCGTTAACGCGAACACCGGGGAGCTGTTTTTT.

This clonotype has ten or more counts. V gene TRBV30 combines with J gene TRBJ2-5, with 9 bases fitting TRBD2. Trimming at V came to 2 bases and at J to 5 bases, leaving 6 bases not matched to a gene. CDR1 and CDR2 from the germline V gene are GTSNPN and SVGIG (reference sequence). This CDR3 spans 14 amino acids. The DNA for the CDR3 is TGTGCCTGGAGTACGGGACTAGCTTATGAGACCCAGTACTTC. Its translation is CAWSTGLAYETQYF.

This clonotype was counted a few times. V gene TRBV10-2 combines with J gene TRBJ2-1; TRBD2 aligns across 11 bases. The J segment lost 7 bases and the V segment lost 7 bases, leaving 6 bases of the junction unmatched. The length of the CDR3 is 14 residues. CDR1 is WSHSY and CDR2 is SAAADI in the germline V gene. The DNA for the CDR3 is TGCGCCAGCACCGGGACTAGCGGCCTTAATGAGCAGTTCTTC. As protein: CASTGTSGLNEQFF.

This chain uses TRBV12-3 or TRBV12-4 with TRBJ2-5; 7 bases agree with TRBD2. The CDR3 consists of 13 residues. With V trimmed by 8 bases and J by 4 bases, 7 bases remained unmatched. CDR3 in amino acids: CASSSGEGETQYF. In nucleotides, the CDR3 is TGTGCCAGCTCATCCGGGGAGGGAGAGACCCAGTACTTC.

The V and J genes are TRBV4-1 and TRBJ2-1; unclear D gene. Germline-derived CDR1 and CDR2 are MGHRA and YSYEKL. Trimming pared 3 bases from V and 7 bases from J, leaving 19 bases between. This CDR3 region has 16 residues. The CDR3 spells CASSQWTPVTPNEQFF. CDR3 bases: TGCGCCAGCAGCCAGTGGACGCCCGTGACCCCTAATGAGCAGTTCTTC.

In its sample, this clonotype was seen many times. The chain joins TRBV28 to TRBJ2-7; TRBD1 matches 7 bases. The germline CDR1 and CDR2 sequences are MDHEN and SYDVKM. This CDR3 has 14 residues. The trim removed 8 bases at V and 2 bases at J, leaving 9 bases unmatched. For the CDR3, the DNA is TGTGCCAGCTTTCCCCAGACAGGGACCTACGAGCAGTACTTC. Translation: CASFPQTGTYEQYF.

This clonotype was counted only a few times. The V and J genes are TRBV20-1 and TRBJ1-5; D is unclear. Trimming removed 6 bases from V and 7 bases from J, with 10 bases in between. The CDR3 loop spans 11 amino acids. The germline gives CDR1 DFQATT, CDR2 SNEGSKA (reference sequence). In DNA form, the CDR3 reads TGCAGTGCCCGGGCGGCACAGCCCCAGCATTTT. It yields the protein CSARAAQPQHF.

The gene calls are TRBV20-1 and TRBJ2-7; D unclear. CDR1 is DFQATT, CDR2 SNEGSKA, per germline (reference sequence). The CDR3 runs 13 residues. Trimming removed 0 bases at V and 2 bases at J, with 8 bases between. CDR3 nucleotide sequence: TGCAGTGCTAGAGATCTTGAAACCTACGAGCAGTACTTC. Translated: CSARDLETYEQYF.

The chain has TRBV30 and TRBJ1-4; TRBD1 might be the D (6 bases). The CDR3 length is 13 residues. Trimming took off 4 bases at V and 4 bases at J, with 10 bases between the two ends. The germline CDR1 and CDR2 sequences are GTSNPN and SVGIG (reference sequence). CDR3 sequence: CAWNRVNNEKLFF. In DNA form, the CDR3 reads TGTGCCTGGAACAGGGTCAATAATGAAAAACTGTTTTTT.

The rearrangement links TRBV30 to TRBJ2-1; the D gene is possibly TRBD2 (6 bases). Trimming shortened V by 4 bases and J by 4 bases, and 17 bases separated the two germline ends. There are 15 residues in the CDR3. Germline CDR1 GTSNPN, CDR2 SVGIG (reference sequence). CDR3 amino acids: CAWIEPGASYNEQFF. CDR3 DNA sequence: TGTGCCTGGATCGAACCGGGAGCGTCATACAATGAGCAGTTCTTC.

This clonotype was detected many times. This chain uses TRBV30 with TRBJ2-3, with a tentative D call TRBD2 (6 bases). Trimming removed 0 bases at V and 1 base at J, with 11 bases between. This CDR3 is 15 amino acids long. The V gene's germline CDR1 is GTSNPN and CDR2 SVGIG (reference sequence). This CDR3 reads CAWSVMASGTDTQYF. CDR3 DNA sequence: TGTGCCTGGAGTGTAATGGCTAGCGGCACAGATACGCAGTATTTT.

This clonotype was detected only a few times. The rearrangement uses TRBV10-2 and TRBJ2-7; the match to TRBD2 covers 7 bases. V lost 8 bases, J lost 1 base, and 5 bases stayed unmatched. Germline V CDR1 and CDR2: WSHSY, SAAADI. The CDR3 sequence is 13 residues long. The DNA of the CDR3 is TGCGCCAGCGTGGGGGGGGATTCCTACGAGCAGTACTTC. Translating it yields CASVGGDSYEQYF.

This clonotype was picked up many times. The rearrangement links TRBV9 to TRBJ2-5, with no clear D. V gave up 0 bases and J gave up 0 bases, with 6 bases separating them. CDR3 length: 14 residues. Germline-derived CDR1 and CDR2 are SGDLS and YYNGEE. CDR3 coding DNA: TGTGCCAGCAGCGTAGGAGAGTACCAAGAGACCCAGTACTTC. Amino acids: CASSVGEYQETQYF.

This clonotype was counted many times. The chain uses TRBV27 and TRBJ2-7; D gene unclear. The CDR3 spans 13 residues. Trimming removed 6 bases at V and 2 bases at J, with 11 bases between. Germline CDR1 and CDR2: MNHEY and SMNVEV (reference sequence). This CDR3 is CASSLGQTYEQYF. The CDR3 DNA is TGTGCCAGCAGCTTAGGGCAGACCTACGAGCAGTACTTC.

This clonotype was counted ten times or more. The gene calls are TRBV20-1 and TRBJ2-5; TRBD2 matches 7 bases. Germline V gene data show CDR1 as DFQATT and CDR2 as SNEGSKA (reference sequence). The CDR3 is 15 residues long. J lost 5 bases, V lost 5 bases, and 14 bases had no gene match. The CDR3 coding sequence is TGCAGTGCTCCCCGTGCTGGCGGGAGAAGGGAGACCCAGTACTTC. Its translation is CSAPRAGGRRETQYF.

The genes are TRBV6-5 and TRBJ2-3; 15 nucleotides line up with TRBD2. Losses at the gene ends were 4 bases for V and 5 bases for J; bases not matched to a gene: 7. Germline CDR1 MNHEY, CDR2 SVGAGI. CDR3 length equals 17 residues. The CDR3, as DNA: TGTGCCAGCAGTTCCGGACTAGCGGGAGGGCTGGAAGATACGCAGTATTTT. It is translated as CASSSGLAGGLEDTQYF.

This clonotype was counted at least ten times. The rearrangement uses TRBV5-5 and TRBJ2-7; D not certain. This CDR3 comprises 13 residues. Germline loops: CDR1 SGHKS, CDR2 YYEKEE (reference sequence). V was shortened by 0 bases and J by 2 bases, with 6 bases between the two germline ends. CDR3 sequence reads: CASSLVAAYEQYF. CDR3 nucleotide sequence: TGTGCCAGCAGCTTGGTAGCCGCCTACGAGCAGTACTTC. The full variable domain, completed using reference TRBV5-5 and TRBJ2-7, is DAGVTQSPTHLIKTRGQQVTLRCSPISGHKSVSWYQQVLGQGPQFIFQYYEKEERGRGNFPDRFSARQFPNYSSELNVNALLLGDSALYLCASSLVAAYEQYFGPGTRLTVT.

This clonotype was detected ten times or more. This chain connects TRBV28 to TRBJ2-2; D call uncertain. The V gene's germline CDR1 is MDHEN and CDR2 SYDVKM. CDR3 size: 14 residues. The germline V and J ends were trimmed by 8 bases and 1 base, with 11 bases remaining between them. CDR3 sequence reads: CASLGSENTGELFF. CDR3 coding DNA: TGTGCCAGCCTCGGCAGCGAGAACACCGGGGAGCTGTTTTTT.

There are many counts of this clonotype. V is TRBV25-1 and J is TRBJ1-1, with D perhaps TRBD1 (5 bases). V lost 8 bases to trimming and J lost 0 bases, with 10 bases between them. Germline CDR1 MGHDK, CDR2 SYGVNS. There are 13 residues in the CDR3. The CDR3 protein is CASAGQLNTEAFF. In DNA form, the CDR3 reads TGTGCCAGCGCTGGACAACTGAACACTGAAGCTTTCTTT.

This clonotype was recorded at least ten times. J is TRBJ1-2 and V is TRBV3-1; D unclear. This CDR3 region has 15 residues. V was pared by 2 bases and J by 4 bases, with 14 bases between. In germline, CDR1 is LGHDT, CDR2 YNNKEL (reference sequence). This CDR3 is CASSQRTDSAYGYTF. In DNA, the CDR3 is TGTGCCAGCAGCCAACGAACGGATTCTGCCTATGGCTACACCTTC.

The chain employs TRBV28 and TRBJ2-1; 7 bases are shared with TRBD1. The CDR3 spans 15 residues. Germline V gene lookup returns CDR1 MDHEN and CDR2 SYDVKM. Trimming at V came to 4 bases and at J to 0 bases, leaving 3 bases not matched to a gene. The CDR3 DNA sequence: TGTGCCAGCAGTTGGGGACAGAGCTCCTACAATGAGCAGTTCTTC. It translates to CASSWGQSSYNEQFF.

The gene calls are TRBV24-1 and TRBJ2-1, with 11 nucleotides matching TRBD2. Germline loops: CDR1 KGHDR, CDR2 SFDVKD. Losses at the gene ends were 4 bases for V and 8 bases for J; bases not matched to a gene: 9. This CDR3 has 16 residues. This CDR3 is CATSDQLAGALDEQFF. CDR3 DNA: TGTGCCACCAGTGACCAACTAGCGGGAGCTCTAGATGAGCAGTTCTTC.

This clonotype was seen ten or more times. The V and J genes are TRBV28 and TRBJ2-3; 8 positions agree with TRBD2. The ends lost 6 bases at V and 5 bases at J; junction bases unmatched: 10. Per the germline V gene, CDR1 is MDHEN and CDR2 is SYDVKM. This CDR3 has 15 amino acids. The chain's CDR3 is CASSPYQRERDTQYF. CDR3 in DNA: TGTGCCAGCAGCCCTTACCAGCGGGAGAGAGATACGCAGTATTTT.

Only a few counts were recorded for this clonotype. The chain is built from TRBV4-1 and TRBJ2-1, with D maybe TRBD2 (6 bases). Trimming removed 2 bases from V and 9 bases from J, with 20 bases in between. Germline V gene data show CDR1 as MGHRA and CDR2 as YSYEKL. The CDR3 runs to 16 residues. The CDR3 coding sequence is TGCGCCAGCAGCCAATCGTCATCGGGAGCAACCGGTGAGCAGTTCTTC. The encoded protein is CASSQSSSGATGEQFF.

The table lists this clonotype with a few counts. The rearrangement joins TRBV7-9 to TRBJ2-7; D gene uncertain. Germline V CDR1 and CDR2: SEHNR, FQNEAQ (reference sequence). Trimming stripped 10 bases from V and 2 bases from J, with 12 bases between. CDR3 length equals 12 residues. CDR3 in amino acids: CAIETPTYEQYF. The CDR3 DNA reads as TGTGCCATCGAGACACCTACCTACGAGCAGTACTTC. The full variable domain, with the rest looked up from reference TRBV7-9 and TRBJ2-7, is DTGVSQNPRHKITKRGQNVTFRCDPISEHNRLYWYRQTLGQGPEFLTYFQNEAQLEKSRLLSDRFSAERPKGSFSTLEIQRTEQGDSAMYLCAIETPTYEQYFGPGTRLTVT.

This chain connects TRBV9 to TRBJ2-3, with 10 positions matching TRBD2. This CDR3 comprises 16 residues. Germline values: CDR1 SGDLS, CDR2 YYNGEE. Trimming cost V 0 bases and J 3 bases; bases outside gene matches: 4. The CDR3 DNA reads TGTGCCAGCAGCGTAGTCTCTAGCGGGAGAACAGATACGCAGTATTTT. It encodes CASSVVSSGRTDTQYF.

The rearrangement links TRBV7-9 to TRBJ1-2; D is possibly TRBD1 (5 bases). CDR1 and CDR2 (germline): SEHNR, FQNEAQ (reference sequence). The CDR3 extends over 15 amino acids. V was trimmed by 5 bases and J by 0 bases, leaving 13 bases between them. CDR3 sequence reads: CASSDTDKANYGYTF. The CDR3 coding sequence is TGTGCCAGCAGCGATACGGACAAAGCTAACTATGGCTACACCTTC.